Listed below are T cell receptor beta chains from one sample, sequenced in a study of vaccination and CD4 T cells after COVID-19. The antigens for these receptors are not known. MiXCR, applied by TCRdb to the PCR reads, yields one record per CDR3 protein. This repertoire shows about 23,000 distinct CDR3 sequences, 58% found once; its top ten account for approximately 2.6%. Material: CD4+ T cells from blood, cultured in vitro. The receptors here all came from a human donor who had recovered from COVID-19. The CDR3 runs from the conserved cysteine through the conserved F or W. A D gene is named only where the DNA matches it firmly. The listing skips clone size in some rows; elsewhere it reads once, few, many or a size class.

cdr3_nt	cdr3_aa	v_call	j_call	d_call	clone_size
TGTGCCAGCAGCTTCAACTTACAAGAGACCCAGTACTTC	CASSFNLQETQYF	TRBV5-4	TRBJ2-5	.	.
TGTGCCAGCAGAAGGGACAGGGTAACGAGCAATCAGCCCCAGCATTTT	CASRRDRVTSNQPQHF	TRBV6-1	TRBJ1-5	TRBD1	.
TGCAGTGCGCCCGCAGCGGGAGAAGGCGACTACGAGCAGTACTTC	CSAPAAGEGDYEQYF	TRBV20-1	TRBJ2-7	TRBD2	few
TGTGCCAGCAGCTTAGAGGGGACAATGGCCTCAGAGACCCAGTACTTC	CASSLEGTMASETQYF	TRBV11-3	TRBJ2-5	.	.
TGTGCCAGCAGTGGAGCGGGGTTAGAGACCCAGTACTTC	CASSGAGLETQYF	TRBV2	TRBJ2-5	TRBD2	few
TGTGCCAGCAGTTACTCGAGGGATGAGCAGTTCTTC	CASSYSRDEQFF	TRBV6-2/TRBV6-3	TRBJ2-1	.	.
TGTGCCAGTAGTATTTCTGGGCAACGAGGGAACACTGAAGCTTTCTTT	CASSISGQRGNTEAFF	TRBV19	TRBJ1-1	.	.
TGTGCCAGCAGCTTGAGCGGGTTGTTGAGCAATCAGCCCCAGCATTTT	CASSLSGLLSNQPQHF	TRBV7-2	TRBJ1-5	.	.
TGTGCCAGCAGTTGGGCCCTAAAGACCACTGAAGCTTTCTTT	CASSWALKTTEAFF	TRBV27	TRBJ1-1	.	.
TGTGCCAGCGGAAGAGAGACCCAGTACTTC	CASGRETQYF	TRBV12-3/TRBV12-4	TRBJ2-5	.	.
TGTGCCAGCAGCTTCGGTCCAGAGCCGGAGTATTTT	CASSFGPEPEYF	TRBV7-2	TRBJ2-3	.	.
TGCGCCAGCAGCTTGGGTGGAGTGATGGATGGCTACACCTTC	CASSLGGVMDGYTF	TRBV5-1	TRBJ1-2	.	.
TGCAGTGCTAGCAGGGAAGAGACCCAGTACTTC	CSASREETQYF	TRBV20-1	TRBJ2-5	.	.
TGTGCCAGCAGCCGAGCTGCTCGGGTAACCAAAAACATTCAGTACTTC	CASSRAARVTKNIQYF	TRBV7-2	TRBJ2-4	.	once
TGTGCCAGCAGTCGCCCCCCTGGCTGGACCCTCCACTTT	CASSRPPGWTLHF	TRBV7-2	TRBJ1-6	.	.
TGTGCCAGCAGCTTGACAGGGAGGGACACTGAAGCTTTCTTT	CASSLTGRDTEAFF	TRBV5-4	TRBJ1-1	.	.